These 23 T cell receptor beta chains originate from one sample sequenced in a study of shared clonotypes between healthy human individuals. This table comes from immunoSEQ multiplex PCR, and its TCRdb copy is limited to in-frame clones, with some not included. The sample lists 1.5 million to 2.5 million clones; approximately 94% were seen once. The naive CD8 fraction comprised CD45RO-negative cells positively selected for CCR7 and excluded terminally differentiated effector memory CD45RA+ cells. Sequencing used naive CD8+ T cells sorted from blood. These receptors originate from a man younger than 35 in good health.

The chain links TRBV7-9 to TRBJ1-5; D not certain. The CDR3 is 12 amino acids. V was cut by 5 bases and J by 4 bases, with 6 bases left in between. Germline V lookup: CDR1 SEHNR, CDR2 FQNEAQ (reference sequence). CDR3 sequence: CASSAENQPQHF. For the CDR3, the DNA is TGTGCCAGCAGCGCAGAGAATCAGCCCCAGCATTTT.

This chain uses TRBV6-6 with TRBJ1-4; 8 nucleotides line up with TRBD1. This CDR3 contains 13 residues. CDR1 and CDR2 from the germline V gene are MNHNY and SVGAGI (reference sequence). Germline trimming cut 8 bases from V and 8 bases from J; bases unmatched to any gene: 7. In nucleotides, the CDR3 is TGTGCCAGCGTCGGACAGGGAGGAGAAAAACTGTTTTTT. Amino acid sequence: CASVGQGGEKLFF.

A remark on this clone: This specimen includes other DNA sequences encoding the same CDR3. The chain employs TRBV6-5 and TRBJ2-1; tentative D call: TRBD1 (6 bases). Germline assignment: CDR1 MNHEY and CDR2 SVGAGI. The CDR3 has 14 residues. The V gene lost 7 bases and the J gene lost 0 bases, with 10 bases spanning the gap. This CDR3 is CASTRGSSYNEQFF. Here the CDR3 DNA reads TGTGCCAGCACTAGGGGGAGCTCCTACAATGAGCAGTTCTTC.

This CDR3 reads CASSTSRAQDEQYF. CDR3 DNA sequence: TGTGCCAGTAGTACCTCCCGGGCACAGGACGAGCAGTACTTC. J is TRBJ2-7 and V is TRBV19, with D tentatively TRBD1 (5 bases). Germline V CDR1 and CDR2: LNHDA, SQIVND (reference sequence). The ends were cut back, 4 bases at V and 5 bases at J, with 15 bases in the middle. The CDR3 loop spans 14 amino acids.

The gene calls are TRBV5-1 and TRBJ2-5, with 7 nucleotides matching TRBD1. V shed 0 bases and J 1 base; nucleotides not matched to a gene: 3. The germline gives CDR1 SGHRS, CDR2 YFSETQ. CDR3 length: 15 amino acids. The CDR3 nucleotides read TGCGCCAGCAGCTTGGGGACAGGAATCCAAGAGACCCAGTACTTC. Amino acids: CASSLGTGIQETQYF.

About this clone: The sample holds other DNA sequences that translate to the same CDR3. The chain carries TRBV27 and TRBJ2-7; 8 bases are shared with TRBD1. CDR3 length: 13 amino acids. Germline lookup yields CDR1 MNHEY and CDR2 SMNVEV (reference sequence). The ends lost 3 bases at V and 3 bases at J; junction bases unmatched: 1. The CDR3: CASSFGTGYEQYF. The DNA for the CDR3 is TGTGCCAGCAGTTTTGGGACAGGCTACGAGCAGTACTTC.

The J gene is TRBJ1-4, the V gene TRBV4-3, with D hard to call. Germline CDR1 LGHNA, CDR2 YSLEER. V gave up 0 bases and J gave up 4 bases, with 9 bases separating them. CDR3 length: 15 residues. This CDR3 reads CASSQDPGINEKLFF. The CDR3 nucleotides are TGCGCCAGCAGCCAAGATCCCGGTATTAATGAAAAACTGTTTTTT.

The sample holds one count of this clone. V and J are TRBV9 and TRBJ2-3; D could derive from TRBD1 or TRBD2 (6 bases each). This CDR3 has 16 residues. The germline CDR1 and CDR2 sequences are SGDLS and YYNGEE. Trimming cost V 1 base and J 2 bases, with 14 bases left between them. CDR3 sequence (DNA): TGTGCCAGCAGCGTATCCGGGGGCCTCTTCACAGATACGCAGTATTTT. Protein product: CASSVSGGLFTDTQYF.

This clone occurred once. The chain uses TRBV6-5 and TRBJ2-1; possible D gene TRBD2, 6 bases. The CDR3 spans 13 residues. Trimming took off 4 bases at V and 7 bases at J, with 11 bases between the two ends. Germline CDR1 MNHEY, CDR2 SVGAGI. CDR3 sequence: CASSSGAINEQFF. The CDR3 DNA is TGTGCCAGCAGTTCGGGAGCCATAAATGAGCAGTTCTTC.

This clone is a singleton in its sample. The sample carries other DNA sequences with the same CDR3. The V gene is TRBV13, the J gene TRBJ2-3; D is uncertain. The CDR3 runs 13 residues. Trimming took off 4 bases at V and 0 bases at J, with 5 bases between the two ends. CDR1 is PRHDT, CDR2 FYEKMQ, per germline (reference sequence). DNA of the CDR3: TGTGCCAGCAGCTCACAAAGCACAGATACGCAGTATTTT. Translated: CASSSQSTDTQYF. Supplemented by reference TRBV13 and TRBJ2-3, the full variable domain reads AAGVIQSPRHLIKEKRETATLKCYPIPRHDTVYWYQQGPGQDPQFLISFYEKMQSDKGSIPDRFSAQQFSDYHSELNMSSLELGDSALYFCASSSQSTDTQYFGPGTRLTVL.

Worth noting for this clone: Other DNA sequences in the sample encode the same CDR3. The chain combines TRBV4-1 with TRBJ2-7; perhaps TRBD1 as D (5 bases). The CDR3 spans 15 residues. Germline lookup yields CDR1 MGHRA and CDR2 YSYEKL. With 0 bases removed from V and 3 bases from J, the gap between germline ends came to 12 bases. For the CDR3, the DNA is TGCGCCAGCAGCCAAGATAGGGGCATCAGCTACGAGCAGTACTTC. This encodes CASSQDRGISYEQYF.

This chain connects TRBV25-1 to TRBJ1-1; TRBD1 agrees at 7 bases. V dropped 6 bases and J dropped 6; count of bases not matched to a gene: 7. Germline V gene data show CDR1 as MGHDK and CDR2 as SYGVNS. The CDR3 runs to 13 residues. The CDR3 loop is CASRDSDRAEAFF. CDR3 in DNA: TGTGCCAGCAGGGATTCCGACAGGGCTGAAGCTTTCTTT.

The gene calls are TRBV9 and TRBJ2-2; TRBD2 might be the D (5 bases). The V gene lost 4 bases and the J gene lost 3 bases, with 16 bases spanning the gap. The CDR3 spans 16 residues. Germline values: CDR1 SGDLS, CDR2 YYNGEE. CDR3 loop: CASSPNGLEDTGELFF. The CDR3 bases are TGTGCCAGCAGCCCAAATGGGCTGGAGGACACCGGGGAGCTGTTTTTT.

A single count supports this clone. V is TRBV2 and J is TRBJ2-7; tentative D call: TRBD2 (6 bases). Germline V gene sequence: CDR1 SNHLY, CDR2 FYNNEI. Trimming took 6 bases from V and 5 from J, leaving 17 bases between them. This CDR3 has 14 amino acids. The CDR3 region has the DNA TGTGCCAGCAGCGTAGCGGTAAGAGGGGACGAGCAGTACTTC. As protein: CASSVAVRGDEQYF.

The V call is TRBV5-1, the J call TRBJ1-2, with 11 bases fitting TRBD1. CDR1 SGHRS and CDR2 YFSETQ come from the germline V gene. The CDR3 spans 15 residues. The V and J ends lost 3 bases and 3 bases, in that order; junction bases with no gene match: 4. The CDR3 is CASSSRTGGDYGYTF. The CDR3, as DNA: TGCGCCAGCAGCTCTCGGACAGGGGGCGACTATGGCTACACCTTC.

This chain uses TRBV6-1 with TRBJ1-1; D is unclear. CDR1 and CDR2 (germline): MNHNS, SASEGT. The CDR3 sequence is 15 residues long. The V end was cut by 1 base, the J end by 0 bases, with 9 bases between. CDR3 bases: TGTGCCAGCAGTGAAGGCGAGGAAATGAACACTGAAGCTTTCTTT. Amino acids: CASSEGEEMNTEAFF.

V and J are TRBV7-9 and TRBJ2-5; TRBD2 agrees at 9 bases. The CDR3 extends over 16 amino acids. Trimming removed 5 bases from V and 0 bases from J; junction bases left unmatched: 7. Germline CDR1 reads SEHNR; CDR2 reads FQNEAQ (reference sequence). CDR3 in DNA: TGTGCCAGCAGCGAGCGACTAGCGGAGTACCAAGAGACCCAGTACTTC. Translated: CASSERLAEYQETQYF.

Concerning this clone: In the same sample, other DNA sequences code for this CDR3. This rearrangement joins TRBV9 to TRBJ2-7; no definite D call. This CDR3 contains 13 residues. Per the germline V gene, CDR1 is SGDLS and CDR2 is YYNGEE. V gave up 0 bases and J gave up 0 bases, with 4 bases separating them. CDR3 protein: CASSVGSSYEQYF. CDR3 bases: TGTGCCAGCAGCGTAGGGAGCTCCTACGAGCAGTACTTC.

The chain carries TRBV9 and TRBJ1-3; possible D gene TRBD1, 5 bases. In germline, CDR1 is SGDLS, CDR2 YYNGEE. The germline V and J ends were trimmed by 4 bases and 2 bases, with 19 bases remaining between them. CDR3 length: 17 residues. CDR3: CASSPQKWQGPGNTIYF. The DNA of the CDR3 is TGTGCCAGCAGCCCCCAGAAGTGGCAGGGCCCTGGAAACACCATATATTTT.

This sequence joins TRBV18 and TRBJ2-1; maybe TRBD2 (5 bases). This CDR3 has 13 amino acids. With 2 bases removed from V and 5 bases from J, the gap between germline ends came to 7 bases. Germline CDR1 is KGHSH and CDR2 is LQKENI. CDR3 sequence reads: CASSPRENNEQFF. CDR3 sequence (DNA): TGTGCCAGCTCACCAAGGGAGAACAATGAGCAGTTCTTC.

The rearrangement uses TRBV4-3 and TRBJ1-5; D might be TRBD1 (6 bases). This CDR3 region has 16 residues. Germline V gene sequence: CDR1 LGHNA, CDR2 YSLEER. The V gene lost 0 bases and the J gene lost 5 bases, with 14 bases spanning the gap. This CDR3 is CASSQDYWDTYQPQHF. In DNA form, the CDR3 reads TGCGCCAGCAGCCAAGATTATTGGGACACCTATCAGCCCCAGCATTTT.

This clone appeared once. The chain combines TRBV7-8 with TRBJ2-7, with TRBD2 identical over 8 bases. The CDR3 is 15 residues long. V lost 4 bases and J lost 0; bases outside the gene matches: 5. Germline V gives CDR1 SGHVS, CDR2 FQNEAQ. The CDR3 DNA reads TGTGCCAGCAGCTACGAAGCGGGGGCCTCCTACGAGCAGTACTTC. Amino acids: CASSYEAGASYEQYF.

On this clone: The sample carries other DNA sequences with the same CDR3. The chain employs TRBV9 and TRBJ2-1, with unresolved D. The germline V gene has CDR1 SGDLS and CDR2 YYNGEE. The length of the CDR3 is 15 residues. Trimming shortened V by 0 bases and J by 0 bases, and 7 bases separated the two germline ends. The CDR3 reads CASSVAGDSYNEQFF. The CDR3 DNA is TGTGCCAGCAGCGTAGCTGGAGACTCCTACAATGAGCAGTTCTTC.